These T cell receptor beta chains were read from a single sample in a study of cytomegalovirus exposure and HLA in healthy donors. Some clones are missing from TCRdb's copy, which holds only in-frame ones; the method was immunoSEQ multiplex PCR. The table includes 150,000 to 200,000 clones, approximately 86% detected once. The sample comprised PBMCs. The receptor set was obtained from a man between 25 and 39 years old in good health and CMV-seropositive. Each CDR3 is given with its conserved first and last residue. The D gene is left open where the match is weak. Not every row has a clone size; where given, it reads once, few, many or a size class.

. TRBJ2-2 . TRBV6-5 TGTGCCAGCAGTTACAGCCAGGGATCGATCGGGGAGCTGTTTTTT CASSYSQGSIGELFF
. TRBJ2-1 . TRBV28 TGTGCCAGCACCCCCGGAGGTGGCTCCTACAATGAGCAGTTCTTC CASTPGGGSYNEQFF
. TRBJ2-5 . TRBV5-4 TGTGCCAGCAGCTTGTCAGGGCCCCAAGAGACCCAGTACTTC CASSLSGPQETQYF
. TRBJ1-1 . TRBV7-9 TGTGCCAGCAGCTTATTTGAGGCCGGGAACACTGAAGCTTTCTTT CASSLFEAGNTEAFF
. TRBJ2-1 TRBD2 TRBV27 TGTGCCAGCAAGGGACTAGCGGGCCCGAATGAGCAGTTCTTC CASKGLAGPNEQFF
. TRBJ2-1 . TRBV11-3 TGTGCCAGCAGCTCTCTTAGAGGACGGGAGCAGTTCTTC CASSSLRGREQFF
. TRBJ1-2 . TRBV11-2 TGTGCCAGCAGCTTAGGTGGGGGCGGTGGCTACACCTTC CASSLGGGGGYTF
. TRBJ1-1 . TRBV2 TGTGCCAGCAGTGAGGCTTTCTTT CASSEAFF
once TRBJ2-7 TRBD1 TRBV27 TGTGCCAGCAGAACCGGGACAGCTTTGGGGGAGCAGTACTTC CASRTGTALGEQYF
. TRBJ2-1 TRBD2 TRBV27 TGTGCCAGCAGTCCGGGGACTAGAGGCAATGAGCAGTTCTTC CASSPGTRGNEQFF
. TRBJ1-6 TRBD1 TRBV7-3 TGTGCCAGCAGCGCACAGGGGGCCTATAATTCACCCCTCCACTTT CASSAQGAYNSPLHF
. TRBJ2-5 . TRBV9 TGTGCCAGCAGCGGCGACGGCGGCCGGGAGACCCAGTACTTC CASSGDGGRETQYF
. TRBJ2-7 . TRBV27 TGTGCCAGCAGAATAGTCTCGGTCGCCTACGAGCAGTACTTC CASRIVSVAYEQYF
. TRBJ1-1 . TRBV7-7 TGTGCTAGCAGCTTAGGCCCGGTAGGGACTGAAGCTTTCTTT CASSLGPVGTEAFF
. TRBJ1-5 TRBD1 TRBV4-2 TGTGCCAGCAGCCAAGATGACAGGGAGGGTCAGCCCCAGCATTTT CASSQDDREGQPQHF
. TRBJ1-5 . TRBV2 TGTGCCAGCAGTGCAGACTTATCGCCCCAGCATTTT CASSADLSPQHF
. TRBJ1-2 . TRBV30 TGTGCCTGGCGGTTAGGTCAAAGGAATGGCTACACCTTC CAWRLGQRNGYTF
. TRBJ1-2 TRBD1 TRBV6-5 TGTGCCAGCAGCAAGACAGGGGGTGGCTATGGCTACACCTTC CASSKTGGGYGYTF
. TRBJ2-7 . TRBV15 TGTGCCACCAGCACGGGACTCGAAGCAACCAACGAGCAGTACTTC CATSTGLEATNEQYF
. TRBJ2-7 TRBD2 TRBV18 TGTGCCAGCTCACCAGGACTAGGCGGGAGCTACGAGCAGTACTTC CASSPGLGGSYEQYF
. TRBJ1-4 TRBD1 TRBV2 TGTGCCAGCAGTCCCACAGGGGGAGGTTTCGGAAAACTGTTTTTT CASSPTGGGFGKLFF
once TRBJ2-3 . TRBV7-2 TGTGCCAGCAGCTTAACTGGGCTAGCGAGCTTCACCCCAGATACGCAGTATTTT CASSLTGLASFTPDTQYF
. TRBJ2-7 . TRBV30 TGTGCCTGGAGTTTAGGGATTCTTTACGAGCAGTACTTC CAWSLGILYEQYF
. TRBJ2-2 . TRBV5-1 TGCGCCAGCAGCGGCAGGGGGGCCGGGGAGCTGTTTTTT CASSGRGAGELFF